The 20 T cell receptor beta chains listed next were all sequenced from one sample in a study of cytomegalovirus exposure and HLA in healthy donors. A multiplex PCR was run with 60 Vbeta primers and 13 Jbeta primers. Produced via immunoSEQ multiplex PCR; TCRdb's table is partial and in-frame only. Of about 150,000 clones in the sample, about 85% were seen once. Sequencing was done on a sample of PBMCs. The receptors stem from a man over 45 in good health and CMV-seropositive.

The chain links TRBV5-1 to TRBJ2-2, with a possible D match to TRBD1 (6 bases). The CDR3 loop spans 13 amino acids. Germline V gene sequence: CDR1 SGHRS, CDR2 YFSETQ. V was shortened by 4 bases and J by 5 bases, with 9 bases between the two germline ends. The CDR3 sequence is CASSPQGTGELFF. The CDR3 nucleotides read TGCGCCAGCAGCCCCCAGGGGACCGGGGAGCTGTTTTTT.

The chain employs TRBV27 and TRBJ2-2; 14 bases are shared with TRBD2. Germline assignment: CDR1 MNHEY and CDR2 SMNVEV (reference sequence). CDR3 length: 18 residues. Trimming removed 0 bases from V and 7 bases from J; junction bases left unmatched: 7. This chain's CDR3 is CASSLSRLAGGSGGELFF. The CDR3 coding sequence is TGTGCCAGCAGTTTATCAAGACTAGCGGGGGGGTCGGGCGGGGAGCTGTTTTTT.

The chain joins TRBV19 to TRBJ2-1; 9 bases map to TRBD2. Germline CDR1 is LNHDA and CDR2 is SQIVND (reference sequence). Trimming at V came to 6 bases and at J to 0 bases, leaving 6 bases not matched to a gene. The CDR3 totals 16 residues. CDR3: CASSGFSGSSYNEQFF. CDR3 coding DNA: TGTGCCAGTAGCGGGTTTAGCGGGAGCTCCTACAATGAGCAGTTCTTC.

This rearrangement joins TRBV5-1 to TRBJ2-1; a weak D match, TRBD2 (7 bases). The CDR3 length is 15 residues. Looked up from germline, CDR1 is SGHRS and CDR2 is YFSETQ. V shed 2 bases and J shed 4 bases, with 13 bases lying between them. CDR3 coding DNA: TGCGCCAGCAGCTTAGGGGGGGGCCTTTACAATGAGCAGTTCTTC. Translation: CASSLGGGLYNEQFF.

The chain joins TRBV5-4 to TRBJ1-2; D ambiguous. The CDR3 spans 13 residues. Germline V lookup: CDR1 SGHNT, CDR2 YYREEE (reference sequence). V lost 2 bases and J lost 4, with 9 bases in between. This CDR3 is CASSFAEFYGYTF. CDR3 sequence (DNA): TGTGCCAGCAGCTTCGCGGAATTCTATGGCTACACCTTC.

DNA for the CDR3: TGTGCCAGCATTGGAGGGGGAGGGTCTGGAAACACCATATATTTT. Amino acids: CASIGGGGSGNTIYF. The V gene is TRBV6-5, the J gene TRBJ1-3; D might be TRBD1 (6 bases). Per germline, CDR1 MNHEY and CDR2 SVGAGI. V was trimmed by 7 bases and J by 1 base, leaving 14 bases between them. This CDR3 comprises 15 residues.

The rearrangement links TRBV28 to TRBJ2-5; 12 positions match TRBD2. The junction had 12 bases not matched to a gene; V was cut back by 6 bases and J by 1 base. The germline CDR1 and CDR2 sequences are MDHEN and SYDVKM. The CDR3 length is 18 residues. The CDR3 is CASSPTGGLAGSQETQYF. The CDR3 DNA reads as TGTGCCAGCAGCCCGACAGGCGGACTAGCGGGAAGCCAAGAGACCCAGTACTTC.

The chain couples TRBV9 to TRBJ2-7, with 9 bases fitting TRBD1. Trimming cost V 0 bases and J 3 bases; bases outside gene matches: 13. Germline V gene lookup returns CDR1 SGDLS and CDR2 YYNGEE. The CDR3 runs to 18 residues. The CDR3 spells CASSVVYRDRVPNYEQYF. The CDR3 bases are TGTGCCAGCAGCGTAGTGTACCGGGACAGGGTGCCCAACTACGAGCAGTACTTC.

The J gene is TRBJ2-2, the V gene TRBV5-1, with 7 bases lining up with TRBD1. V shed 0 bases and J 6 bases; nucleotides not matched to a gene: 2. CDR1 is SGHRS, CDR2 YFSETQ, per germline. This CDR3 is built from 14 residues. The CDR3 bases are TGCGCCAGCAGCTTGGGACAGGGAGCCGGGGAGCTGTTTTTT. This sequence encodes CASSLGQGAGELFF.

V gene TRBV19 combines with J gene TRBJ1-5, with D possibly matching TRBD1 (6 bases). Germline-derived CDR1 and CDR2 are LNHDA and SQIVND (reference sequence). V was trimmed by 3 bases and J by 3 bases, leaving 9 bases between them. The CDR3 extends over 14 amino acids. DNA of the CDR3: TGTGCCAGTAGTATGTGGACAGTCAATCAGCCCCAGCATTTT. Protein: CASSMWTVNQPQHF.

J is TRBJ1-1 and V is TRBV5-6; D is uncertain. The CDR3 contains 13 residues. Germline lookup yields CDR1 SGHDT and CDR2 YYEEEE. V lost 4 bases and J 1 base, leaving 8 bases between the germline ends. The CDR3 spells CASSAGANTEAFF. CDR3 nucleotide sequence: TGTGCCAGCAGCGCTGGAGCGAACACTGAAGCTTTCTTT.

The chain is built from TRBV27 and TRBJ1-2; D is perhaps TRBD1 (6 bases). The CDR3 length is 15 residues. Per the germline V gene, CDR1 is MNHEY and CDR2 is SMNVEV (reference sequence). Trimming removed 2 bases at V and 2 bases at J, with 12 bases between. CDR3 DNA: TGTGCCAGCAGTTTAAGAGGACAGAGAAACTATGGCTACACCTTC. It is translated as CASSLRGQRNYGYTF.

The chain couples TRBV6-5 to TRBJ1-2; no clear D gene. The germline V gene has CDR1 MNHEY and CDR2 SVGAGI. The V and J ends lost 2 bases and 7 bases respectively, with 8 bases between them. CDR3 length: 12 residues. The CDR3 here is CASSYSGIGYTF. In DNA form, the CDR3 reads TGTGCCAGCAGTTACAGCGGGATTGGCTACACCTTC.

CDR3 nucleotides: TGTGCCAGCAGCCAAGGGGGCGGCGGCAATCAGCCCCAGCATTTT. This gives the protein CASSQGGGGNQPQHF. The chain employs TRBV11-2 and TRBJ1-5; TRBD1 agrees at 7 bases. The J segment lost 2 bases and the V segment lost 5 bases, leaving 6 bases of the junction unmatched. CDR3 length: 15 amino acids. Germline-derived CDR1 and CDR2 are SGHAT and FQNNGV.

J is TRBJ2-3 and V is TRBV29-1, with no clear D. V was shortened by 6 bases and J by 1 base, with 8 bases between the two germline ends. Germline assignment: CDR1 SQVTM and CDR2 ANQGSEA. The CDR3 is 12 amino acids. The CDR3 sequence: CSVRSGTDTQYF. In DNA, the CDR3 is TGCAGCGTACGATCAGGCACAGATACGCAGTATTTT.

The rearrangement links TRBV11-2 to TRBJ2-5, with D perhaps TRBD2 (6 bases). Trimming shortened V by 5 bases and J by 5 bases, and 18 bases separated the two germline ends. The CDR3 totals 15 residues. Germline loops: CDR1 SGHAT, CDR2 FQNNGV. CDR3 bases: TGTGCCAGCAGCCCCCGCGGGGCGGGCCTGGAGACCCAGTACTTC. Encoded protein: CASSPRGAGLETQYF.

The gene calls are TRBV7-6 and TRBJ2-5, with TRBD2 matching 12 bases. There are 16 residues in the CDR3. J was trimmed by 4 bases and V by 3 bases; bases with no gene match: 6. CDR1 and CDR2 (germline): SGHVS, FNYEAQ. The CDR3 region is CASSFPSGGAGETQYF. The CDR3 DNA is TGTGCCAGCAGCTTCCCTAGCGGGGGGGCTGGAGAGACCCAGTACTTC.

This clone has just one count. The CDR3 spells CASSQPTGAGNTIYF. The CDR3 DNA is TGCGCCAGCAGCCAGCCGACAGGGGCAGGAAACACCATATATTTT. The chain combines TRBV4-1 with TRBJ1-3, with TRBD1 matching 8 bases. The ends lost 3 bases at V and 4 bases at J; junction bases unmatched: 5. Germline V gene lookup returns CDR1 MGHRA and CDR2 YSYEKL. This CDR3 region has 15 residues.

The V gene is TRBV18, the J gene TRBJ1-1; 11 nucleotides align to TRBD1. The CDR3 has 14 residues. The ends lost 0 bases at V and 11 bases at J; junction bases unmatched: 5. Germline V gives CDR1 KGHSH, CDR2 LQKENI. CDR3 residues: CASSPPADRGHAFF. The CDR3 DNA is TGTGCCAGCTCACCACCGGCGGACAGGGGGCACGCTTTCTTT.

The V and J genes are TRBV7-9 and TRBJ1-4; 9 bases match TRBD1. The CDR3 consists of 14 residues. V shed 5 bases, J shed 8 bases, and the junction held 6 bases outside the gene matches. CDR1 and CDR2 from the germline V gene are SEHNR and FQNEAQ (reference sequence). CDR3 bases: TGTGCCAGCAGCATCGACGGGACAGGGGAAAAACTGTTTTTT. It encodes CASSIDGTGEKLFF.